Below are 25 T cell receptor beta chains sequenced from a single sample in a study of beta chain features in type 1 diabetes. Antigens of these TCRs are unknown. Whole-study findings and limits: There was a moderate but significant shortening of TCRB CDR3s in all four CD4+ subsets of Type 1 diabetes patients.

Since all of the isolated RNA was reverse transcribed, expressed TCRB transcripts were what got sequenced. Some clones are missing from TCRdb's copy, which holds only in-frame ones; the method was immunoSEQ multiplex PCR. The data contain around 150,000 clones, over 9% of them seen just once; the ten biggest clones take up roughly 0.45%. The sequencing sample was made of central memory CD4+ T cells from blood. These receptors were collected from a man under 40 with type 1 diabetes.

This chain links TRBV7-2 with TRBJ2-1; D uncertain. Germline loops: CDR1 SGHTA, CDR2 FQGNSA. V dropped 1 base and J dropped 9 bases, with 13 bases sitting between them. This CDR3 contains 14 residues. For the CDR3, the DNA is TGTGCCAGCAGCTTAGTCTACTCCTCTTCTGAGCAGTTCTTC. It encodes CASSLVYSSSEQFF. Full variable domain (rest looked up from reference TRBV7-2 and TRBJ2-1): GAGVSQSPSNKVTEKGKDVELRCDPISGHTALYWYRQSLGQGLEFLIYFQGNSAPDKSGLPSDRFSAERTGGSVSTLTIQRTQQEDSAVYLCASSLVYSSSEQFFGPGTRLTVL.

Only a few counts were recorded for this clone. This chain joins TRBV19 and TRBJ2-2; TRBD1 matches at 7 bases. The CDR3 runs 14 residues. Germline CDR1 LNHDA, CDR2 SQIVND (reference sequence). V shed 5 bases, J shed 3 bases, and the junction held 3 bases outside the gene matches. The CDR3 protein is CASSATGDTGELFF. CDR3 bases: TGTGCCAGTAGTGCTACAGGGGACACCGGGGAGCTGTTTTTT.

The chain couples TRBV7-2 to TRBJ2-5, with 8 nucleotides matching TRBD2. The CDR3 covers 16 residues. The V segment lost 1 base and the J segment 5 bases; nucleotides outside the gene matches: 9. The V gene's germline CDR1 is SGHTA and CDR2 FQGNSA. The chain's CDR3 is CASSLGPPGGRETQYF. CDR3 nucleotide sequence: TGTGCCAGCAGCTTAGGCCCCCCGGGAGGGCGGGAGACCCAGTACTTC.

This clone has only a few counts. Other DNA sequences of this sample code for an identical CDR3. The chain employs TRBV5-1 and TRBJ2-5; 7 nucleotides align to TRBD1. The junction had 3 bases not matched to a gene; V was cut back by 0 bases and J by 1 base. This CDR3 is 15 amino acids long. CDR1 SGHRS and CDR2 YFSETQ come from the germline V gene. In nucleotides, the CDR3 is TGCGCCAGCAGCTTGGGGAGGACAGGCCAAGAGACCCAGTACTTC. Translated, it gives CASSLGRTGQETQYF.

A few counts support this clone. The chain combines TRBV7-2 with TRBJ2-1, with 12 bases lining up with TRBD2. This CDR3 contains 16 residues. The germline V gene encodes CDR1 SGHTA and CDR2 FQGNSA. Germline trimming cut 5 bases from V and 9 bases from J; bases unmatched to any gene: 11. CDR3 nucleotide sequence: TGTGCCAGCAGCCCCTCCCGGCTAGCGGGAGGGGGTGAGCAGTTCTTC. Translating gives CASSPSRLAGGGEQFF.

J is TRBJ2-5 and V is TRBV29-1; the D is unclear. The DNA end is a closer match to TRBJ2-7, so the J assignment may be wrong. There are 10 residues in the CDR3. CDR1 SQVTM and CDR2 ANQGSEA come from the germline V gene. The CDR3 DNA follows: TGCAGCGTTGGAGAATACGAGCAGTACTTC. Translated: CSVGEYEQYF.

V is TRBV5-1 and J is TRBJ2-1, with 9 bases lining up with TRBD1. Losses at the gene ends were 4 bases for V and 4 bases for J; bases not matched to a gene: 9. Per germline, CDR1 SGHRS and CDR2 YFSETQ. CDR3 length equals 16 residues. The CDR3 sequence is CASSPTGTGKYNEQFF. The CDR3 DNA follows: TGCGCCAGCAGCCCTACCGGGACAGGGAAGTACAATGAGCAGTTCTTC. The variable domain in full, completed from reference TRBV5-1 and TRBJ2-1, reads KAGVTQTPRYLIKTRGQQVTLSCSPISGHRSVSWYQQTPGQGLQFLFEYFSETQRNKGNFPGRFSGRQFSNSRSEMNVSTLELGDSALYLCASSPTGTGKYNEQFFGPGTRLTVL.

This clone was detected a few times. The chain couples TRBV9 to TRBJ2-3, with no clear D. Per germline, CDR1 SGDLS and CDR2 YYNGEE. Trimming removed 0 bases from V and 4 bases from J, with 12 bases in between. This CDR3 spans 15 amino acids. The CDR3 coding sequence is TGTGCCAGCAGCGTAGAGAATCACGGAGCAGATACGCAGTATTTT. Encoded protein: CASSVENHGADTQYF.

This clone was recorded many times. V and J are TRBV4-3 and TRBJ2-1, with 8 bases aligning to TRBD2. CDR1 is LGHNA, CDR2 YSLEER, per germline. J gave up 0 bases and V 4 bases, and 8 bases lay outside the gene matches. The CDR3 has 17 residues. CDR3 DNA sequence: TGCGCCAGCAGCCCTGGTAGCGGGGTTAGCTCCTACAATGAGCAGTTCTTC. As protein: CASSPGSGVSSYNEQFF.

A few counts support this clone. The V call is TRBV5-1, the J call TRBJ2-3; 8 bases match TRBD2. The ends lost 4 bases at V and 5 bases at J; junction bases unmatched: 9. The length of the CDR3 is 15 residues. Germline V gene lookup returns CDR1 SGHRS and CDR2 YFSETQ. The CDR3 is CASSGGLVGGDTQYF. CDR3 nucleotide sequence: TGCGCCAGCAGCGGGGGACTAGTGGGAGGAGATACGCAGTATTTT. Based on the CDR3 plus reference TRBV5-1 and TRBJ2-3, the full variable domain is KAGVTQTPRYLIKTRGQQVTLSCSPISGHRSVSWYQQTPGQGLQFLFEYFSETQRNKGNFPGRFSGRQFSNSRSEMNVSTLELGDSALYLCASSGGLVGGDTQYFGPGTRLTVL.

The V gene is TRBV11-2, the J gene TRBJ2-7; the D gene is possibly TRBD1 (5 bases). The CDR3 contains 14 residues. V was clipped by 1 base and J by 1 base, with 8 bases between them. The germline V gene encodes CDR1 SGHAT and CDR2 FQNNGV. As DNA, the CDR3 is TGTGCCAGCAGCTTAGGGCACAGGTCCTACGAGCAGTACTTC. Its protein product is CASSLGHRSYEQYF.

This chain uses TRBV5-1 with TRBJ2-6; 8 bases line up with TRBD1. J gave up 2 bases and V 4 bases, and 8 bases lay outside the gene matches. The length of the CDR3 is 17 residues. Germline CDR1 and CDR2: SGHRS and YFSETQ. This CDR3 is CASSAPTGVAGANVLTF. The CDR3 DNA follows: TGCGCCAGCAGCGCCCCGACAGGGGTTGCTGGGGCCAACGTCCTGACTTTC.

V usage is TRBV7-8 and J usage is TRBJ2-5; 10 positions agree with TRBD2. The CDR3 extends over 15 amino acids. V lost 5 bases, J lost 3 bases, and 6 bases stayed unmatched. The germline gives CDR1 SGHVS, CDR2 FQNEAQ. The DNA for the CDR3 is TGTGCCAGCAGCCTTGGACTAGCGGTAAAAGAGACCCAGTACTTC. It is translated as CASSLGLAVKETQYF.

This chain connects TRBV10-3 to TRBJ2-3; perhaps TRBD2 as D (5 bases). V was trimmed by 5 bases and J by 1 base, leaving 7 bases between them. This CDR3 is built from 13 residues. Germline V lookup: CDR1 ENHRY, CDR2 SYGVKD. This CDR3 is CAISSGGTDTQYF. The CDR3 nucleotides are TGTGCCATCAGTAGCGGAGGCACAGATACGCAGTATTTT.

This clone was found many times. V is TRBV9 and J is TRBJ2-5, with 8 bases fitting TRBD1. Germline V gene sequence: CDR1 SGDLS, CDR2 YYNGEE. The trim removed 3 bases at V and 5 bases at J, leaving 9 bases unmatched. The CDR3 loop spans 15 amino acids. The CDR3 region is CASSASQGAGETQYF. Written as DNA, the CDR3 is TGTGCCAGCAGCGCGTCTCAGGGGGCGGGTGAGACCCAGTACTTC.

This clone appeared a few times. Other DNA sequences in the same sample also yield this CDR3. The chain links TRBV28 to TRBJ2-7, with no clear D. Looked up from germline, CDR1 is MDHEN and CDR2 is SYDVKM. CDR3 size: 13 residues. V gave up 3 bases and J gave up 0 bases, with 6 bases separating them. CDR3 amino acids: CASSLSRSYEQYF. For the CDR3, the DNA is TGTGCCAGCAGTTTGTCCCGCTCCTACGAGCAGTACTTC.

The genes are TRBV27 and TRBJ2-1, with TRBD2 matching over 10 bases. Germline V gene sequence: CDR1 MNHEY, CDR2 SMNVEV (reference sequence). The CDR3 runs to 15 residues. J gave up 6 bases and V 3 bases, and 5 bases lay outside the gene matches. The CDR3 reads CASSFQAGGPNEQFF. DNA for the CDR3: TGTGCCAGCAGTTTTCAAGCGGGAGGGCCCAATGAGCAGTTCTTC.

The V and J genes are TRBV4-2 and TRBJ2-3, with a possible D match to TRBD2 (6 bases). The CDR3 contains 17 residues. CDR1 LGHNA and CDR2 YNFKEQ come from the germline V gene. V dropped 4 bases and J dropped 0 bases, with 17 bases sitting between them. The CDR3 region is CASSPGFGGISTDTQYF. CDR3 sequence (DNA): TGTGCCAGCAGCCCAGGGTTTGGCGGGATTAGCACAGATACGCAGTATTTT.

This chain connects TRBV7-9 to TRBJ1-5, with a tentative D call TRBD1 (5 bases). Germline V gene sequence: CDR1 SEHNR, CDR2 FQNEAQ (reference sequence). This CDR3 spans 15 amino acids. Trimming shortened V by 4 bases and J by 4 bases, and 14 bases separated the two germline ends. The CDR3 reads CASSSWGGINQPQHF. The CDR3 DNA reads TGTGCCAGCAGCTCGTGGGGGGGAATTAATCAGCCCCAGCATTTT.

V and J are TRBV7-2 and TRBJ2-1; 12 bases are shared with TRBD2. The length of the CDR3 is 16 residues. Germline V gene data show CDR1 as SGHTA and CDR2 as FQGNSA. V was pared by 5 bases and J by 9 bases, with 11 bases of the junction left unmatched. The CDR3 loop is CASSIRLAGDSGEQFF. CDR3 coding DNA: TGTGCCAGCAGCATCCGACTAGCGGGAGATTCGGGTGAGCAGTTCTTC. The variable domain in full, completed from reference TRBV7-2 and TRBJ2-1, reads GAGVSQSPSNKVTEKGKDVELRCDPISGHTALYWYRQSLGQGLEFLIYFQGNSAPDKSGLPSDRFSAERTGGSVSTLTIQRTQQEDSAVYLCASSIRLAGDSGEQFFGPGTRLTVL.

This chain joins TRBV7-2 and TRBJ2-1; 9 bases are shared with TRBD2. V lost 0 bases, J lost 12 bases, and 12 bases stayed unmatched. The germline V gene has CDR1 SGHTA and CDR2 FQGNSA. The CDR3 runs 16 residues. For the CDR3, the DNA is TGTGCCAGCAGCTTAGCGCAGGGGGGTAGCGGGAGTGTGCAGTTCTTC. It yields the protein CASSLAQGGSGSVQFF. The variable domain in full, completed from reference TRBV7-2 and TRBJ2-1, reads GAGVSQSPSNKVTEKGKDVELRCDPISGHTALYWYRQSLGQGLEFLIYFQGNSAPDKSGLPSDRFSAERTGGSVSTLTIQRTQQEDSAVYLCASSLAQGGSGSVQFFGPGTRLTVL.

V gene TRBV19 combines with J gene TRBJ2-1; the D gene is possibly TRBD1 (5 bases). The V gene lost 4 bases and the J gene lost 10 bases, with 14 bases spanning the gap. CDR3 length: 13 amino acids. CDR1 is LNHDA and CDR2 is SQIVND in the germline V gene (reference sequence). CDR3 bases: TGTGCCAGTAGTAGCGTTAGGGGTGAAGAGCAGTTCTTC. This translates into CASSSVRGEEQFF.

A few counts support this clone. The genes are TRBV19 and TRBJ2-1; 12 nucleotides align to TRBD2. Germline CDR1 is LNHDA and CDR2 is SQIVND (reference sequence). This CDR3 spans 15 amino acids. V shed 6 bases and J 9 bases; nucleotides not matched to a gene: 9. In DNA form, the CDR3 reads TGTGCCAGTAGAGTGAGACTAGCGGGAGTTAGTGAGCAGTTCTTC. Its protein is CASRVRLAGVSEQFF.

V usage is TRBV30 and J usage is TRBJ2-2; 10 positions agree with TRBD1. The V gene end was trimmed by 2 bases and the J gene end by 9 bases; junction bases not matched to a gene: 6. The CDR3 covers 14 residues. Germline values: CDR1 GTSNPN, CDR2 SVGIG (reference sequence). The CDR3 is CAWSRTGGHRELFF. CDR3 nucleotide sequence: TGTGCCTGGAGTCGGACAGGGGGGCATCGGGAGCTGTTTTTT.

A remark on this clone: Different DNA sequences within this sample yield the same CDR3. V and J are TRBV5-1 and TRBJ2-2; tentatively, D is TRBD1 (5 bases). Trimming left V 4 bases short and J 1 base short, with 8 bases between. This CDR3 contains 14 residues. Germline lookup yields CDR1 SGHRS and CDR2 YFSETQ. CDR3 region: CASSPGQNTGELFF. CDR3 coding DNA: TGCGCCAGCAGCCCTGGACAGAACACCGGGGAGCTGTTTTTT.